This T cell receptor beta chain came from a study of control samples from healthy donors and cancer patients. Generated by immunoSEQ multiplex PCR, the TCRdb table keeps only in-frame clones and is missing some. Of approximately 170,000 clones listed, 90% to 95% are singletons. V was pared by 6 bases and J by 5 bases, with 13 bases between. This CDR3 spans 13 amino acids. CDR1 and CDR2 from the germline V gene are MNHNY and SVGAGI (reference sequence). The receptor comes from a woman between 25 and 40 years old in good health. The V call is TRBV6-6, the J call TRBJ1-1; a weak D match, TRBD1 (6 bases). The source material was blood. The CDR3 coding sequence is TGTGCCAGCAGGGTACAGGGTCGGACTGAAGCTTTCTTT. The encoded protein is CASRVQGRTEAFF.